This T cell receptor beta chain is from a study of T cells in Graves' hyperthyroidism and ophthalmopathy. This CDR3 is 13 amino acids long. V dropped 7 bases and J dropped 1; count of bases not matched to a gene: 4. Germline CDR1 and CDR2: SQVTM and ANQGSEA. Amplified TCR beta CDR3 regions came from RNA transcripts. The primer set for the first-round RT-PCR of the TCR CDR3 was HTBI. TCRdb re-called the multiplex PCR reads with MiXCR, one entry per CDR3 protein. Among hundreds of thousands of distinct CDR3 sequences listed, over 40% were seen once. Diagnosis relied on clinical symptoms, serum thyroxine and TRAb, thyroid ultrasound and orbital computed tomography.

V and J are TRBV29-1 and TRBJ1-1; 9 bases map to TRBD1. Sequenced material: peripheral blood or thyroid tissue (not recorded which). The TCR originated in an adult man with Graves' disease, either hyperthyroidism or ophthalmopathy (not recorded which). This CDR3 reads CSAGDRANTEAFF. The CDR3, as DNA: TGCAGCGCCGGGGACAGGGCGAACACTGAAGCTTTCTTT.